One sample yielded the 9 T cell receptor beta chains listed below, sequenced in a study of T-cell memory formation after mild COVID-19. TCRdb itself ran the 5' RACE reads through MiXCR, one entry per CDR3 protein. Among some 250,000 distinct CDR3 sequences listed, about 20% were seen once. Sample: PBMCs or a T cell subset sorted from them (not recorded which). The receptors here all came from a man younger than 30 who had mild COVID-19 (a few samples of this study predate the infection). Cell type and time point are not known.

The chain is built from TRBV5-5 and TRBJ1-4, with unresolved D. V lost 2 bases, J lost 7 bases, and 3 bases lay in between. Germline assignment: CDR1 SGHKS and CDR2 YYEKEE (reference sequence). The CDR3 runs to 11 residues. CDR3 region: CASSLAEKLFF. CDR3 DNA sequence: TGTGCCAGCAGCTTAGCTGAAAAACTGTTTTTT.

The J gene is TRBJ1-2, the V gene TRBV12-3 or TRBV12-4, with D perhaps TRBD1 (6 bases). Trimming cost V 4 bases and J 5 bases, with 11 bases left between them. The CDR3 spans 13 residues. The CDR3 reads CASSSSRGYGYTF. In DNA form, the CDR3 reads TGTGCCAGCAGTTCGAGCAGGGGATATGGCTACACCTTC.

This clonotype was detected a few times. This rearrangement joins TRBV18 to TRBJ2-1; D unclear. Trimming stripped 5 bases from V and 1 base from J, with 12 bases between. CDR3 size: 15 residues. Germline loops: CDR1 KGHSH, CDR2 LQKENI. This CDR3 is CASSKTDRSYNEQFF. The CDR3 DNA is TGTGCCAGCTCAAAAACGGACCGTTCCTACAATGAGCAGTTCTTC. The full variable domain, completed using reference TRBV18 and TRBJ2-1, is NAGVMQNPRHLVRRRGQEARLRCSPMKGHSHVYWYRQLPEEGLKFMVYLQKENIIDESGMPKERFSAEFPKEGPSILRIQQVVRGDSAAYFCASSKTDRSYNEQFFGPGTRLTVL.

This clonotype showed up just a few times. The gene calls are TRBV12-5 and TRBJ2-3; D gene unclear. The germline V gene encodes CDR1 LGHNT and CDR2 FRNRAP. The length of the CDR3 is 15 residues. V lost 5 bases and J lost 0, with 12 bases in between. In nucleotides, the CDR3 is TGTGCTAGTGGTCTCGGGTCTACTAGCACAGATACGCAGTATTTT. As protein: CASGLGSTSTDTQYF.

The chain uses TRBV27 and TRBJ1-5, with D possibly being TRBD1 (5 bases). CDR3 length: 15 residues. The germline V and J ends were trimmed by 4 bases and 5 bases, with 15 bases remaining between them. Germline V lookup: CDR1 MNHEY, CDR2 SMNVEV (reference sequence). The CDR3 region is CASSSRTGVDQPQHF. CDR3 nucleotides: TGTGCCAGCAGTTCCCGGACGGGGGTCGATCAGCCCCAGCATTTT.

This chain joins TRBV5-1 and TRBJ2-5; 7 bases align to TRBD1. The CDR3 covers 16 residues. Trimming at V came to 4 bases and at J to 0 bases, leaving 9 bases not matched to a gene. The germline V gene encodes CDR1 SGHRS and CDR2 YFSETQ. The CDR3 nucleotides are TGCGCCAGCAGCGGAAGACAGGGCCCCTACCAAGAGACCCAGTACTTC. Its translation is CASSGRQGPYQETQYF.

The chain links TRBV6-6 to TRBJ2-3, with a weak D call TRBD2 (6 bases). The germline V gene encodes CDR1 MNHNY and CDR2 SVGAGI (reference sequence). CDR3 length: 15 amino acids. Deletions cut 2 bases from V and 9 bases from J, with 18 bases between. CDR3 DNA: TGTGCCAGCAGTTACACACCGGGGGAGAGGAGAACGCAGTATTTT. Translation gives CASSYTPGERRTQYF.

The rearrangement joins TRBV24-1 to TRBJ2-5, with 15 bases that match TRBD2. Germline CDR1 is KGHDR and CDR2 is SFDVKD. V gave up 3 bases and J gave up 2 bases; unmatched junction bases: 0. The CDR3 has 16 residues. The CDR3: CATSDGTSGGQETQYF. The CDR3 DNA reads as TGTGCCACCAGTGATGGGACTAGCGGGGGGCAAGAGACCCAGTACTTC.

The chain links TRBV5-1 to TRBJ2-3; TRBD2 is a possible D gene (6 bases). CDR1 and CDR2 (germline): SGHRS, YFSETQ. The CDR3 runs to 14 residues. The V gene lost 2 bases and the J gene lost 6 bases, with 13 bases spanning the gap. The CDR3 spells CASSFGGVGDTQYF. The DNA for the CDR3 is TGCGCCAGCAGCTTCGGCGGGGTCGGGGATACGCAGTATTTT.